This T cell receptor beta chain was obtained from a study of technical replicates of blood from a handful of donors. Repertoires were generated with immunoSEQ multiplex PCR, while TCRdb's copy carries only in-frame clones and drops some. The sample holds tens of thousands of clones, approximately 89% seen once. V lost 5 bases and J lost 8; bases outside the gene matches: 9. CDR1 MDHEN and CDR2 SYDVKM come from the germline V gene. The CDR3 totals 14 residues. The chain is built from TRBV28 and TRBJ2-1, with 7 bases aligning to TRBD1. The sequence derives from a human donor in good health. Material: T cells isolated from PBMCs. CDR3 region: CASSRTGIMDEQFF. CDR3 nucleotide sequence: TGTGCCAGCAGTAGGACAGGTATTATGGATGAGCAGTTCTTC.